What follows are 4 T cell receptor beta chains derived from one specimen sequenced in a study of T cell responses to AZD1222 COVID-19 vaccine. Profiled with immunoSEQ multiplex PCR; TCRdb holds only in-frame clones, not every one. The sample records 100,000 to 150,000 clones, 85% to 90% being singletons. The input for sequencing was peripheral blood, taken on day 0 of AZD1222 vaccination. All receptors derive from an adult in good health.

The V call is TRBV7-9, the J call TRBJ2-7; TRBD2 aligns across 7 bases. The length of the CDR3 is 13 residues. After removal of 4 bases from V and 7 bases from J, the junction contained 7 bases not matched to a gene. CDR1 and CDR2 (germline): SEHNR, FQNEAQ (reference sequence). CDR3 protein: CASSSPGLEEQYF. The CDR3 DNA follows: TGTGCCAGCAGCTCCCCCGGACTAGAGGAGCAGTACTTC.

The chain joins TRBV27 to TRBJ2-7; D remains unclear. CDR3 length: 15 residues. The V and J ends lost 6 bases and 1 base respectively, with 16 bases between them. Germline V gene data show CDR1 as MNHEY and CDR2 as SMNVEV (reference sequence). DNA for the CDR3: TGTGCCAGCAGCCCCAATAACCCCACTTCCTACGAGCAGTACTTC. Amino acids: CASSPNNPTSYEQYF.

The chain joins TRBV6-2 or TRBV6-3 to TRBJ1-1; possible D gene TRBD1, 5 bases. Germline assignment: CDR1 MNHEY and CDR2 SVGEGT. The V end was cut by 4 bases, the J end by 2 bases, with 8 bases between. The CDR3 length is 13 residues. For the CDR3, the DNA is TGTGCCAGCAGTTGGGACTCAAACACTGAAGCTTTCTTT. Its protein product is CASSWDSNTEAFF.

The chain carries TRBV3-1 (or the pseudogene TRBV3-2) and TRBJ2-2, with 11 bases aligning to TRBD2. Trimming at V came to 3 bases and at J to 7 bases, leaving 7 bases not matched to a gene. The CDR3 is 16 residues long. CDR1 and CDR2 (germline): LGHDT, YNNKEL (reference sequence). This CDR3 reads CASSHGGLAVGGELFF. CDR3 in DNA: TGTGCCAGCAGCCATGGGGGACTAGCGGTTGGCGGGGAGCTGTTTTTT.